These 13 T cell receptor beta chains share one sample of origin, sequenced in a study of blood T cell repertoires in COVID-19. Produced via immunoSEQ multiplex PCR; TCRdb's table is partial and in-frame only. This repertoire shows tens of thousands of clones, about 91% found once; its top ten account for around 30%. The sequenced material came from peripheral blood. Receptor source: a man between 70 and 80 years old with active COVID-19.

The CDR3 DNA is TGTGCCAGTAGTACGCCGGGGGGGCCCAGGGGCTACGAGCAGTACTTC. It translates to CASSTPGGPRGYEQYF. This chain connects TRBV19 to TRBJ2-7; 8 nucleotides align to TRBD2. The CDR3 covers 16 residues. V was clipped by 4 bases and J by 3 bases; unmatched bases: 11. Per germline, CDR1 LNHDA and CDR2 SQIVND (reference sequence).

This chain joins TRBV5-8 and TRBJ2-7; a weak D match, TRBD1 (5 bases). The V end was cut by 2 bases, the J end by 3 bases, with 9 bases between. The CDR3 runs 13 residues. CDR1 and CDR2 from the germline V gene are SGHTS and YDEGEE. The CDR3 loop reads CASSLRQSYEQYF. Here the CDR3 DNA reads TGTGCCAGCAGCTTACGACAGAGCTACGAGCAGTACTTC.

The chain carries TRBV24-1 and TRBJ2-1; the match to TRBD2 covers 8 bases. Per the germline V gene, CDR1 is KGHDR and CDR2 is SFDVKD. Trimming took 4 bases from V and 1 from J; bases not matched to a gene: 5. The CDR3 contains 16 residues. In DNA form, the CDR3 reads TGTGCCACCAGTGAACCCGGGACTAGGTCCTACAATGAGCAGTTCTTC. Translation: CATSEPGTRSYNEQFF.

This clone has only one observation. The chain uses TRBV24-1 and TRBJ2-7; 8 bases are a match to TRBD2. Germline V CDR1 and CDR2: KGHDR, SFDVKD. This CDR3 contains 13 residues. V shed 6 bases, J shed 3 bases, and the junction held 3 bases outside the gene matches. The chain's CDR3 is CATSRAGGYEQYF. The CDR3 coding sequence is TGTGCCACCAGTAGGGCGGGAGGCTACGAGCAGTACTTC.

The chain links TRBV7-8 to TRBJ1-6, with 7 positions matching TRBD1. This CDR3 has 15 amino acids. With V trimmed by 5 bases and J by 2 bases, 3 bases remained unmatched. Germline V lookup: CDR1 SGHVS, CDR2 FQNEAQ. The CDR3 spells CASSLQGAYNSPLHF. CDR3 coding DNA: TGTGCCAGCAGCCTGCAGGGGGCCTATAATTCACCCCTCCACTTT.

The chain carries TRBV19 and TRBJ1-5; maybe TRBD1 (6 bases). Germline values: CDR1 LNHDA, CDR2 SQIVND (reference sequence). Trimming left V 3 bases short and J 0 bases short, with 15 bases between. The CDR3 contains 17 residues. Written as DNA, the CDR3 is TGTGCCAGTAGTATGAAGACAGGTCAATATAGCAATCAGCCCCAGCATTTT. It codes for CASSMKTGQYSNQPQHF.

The V gene is TRBV3-1 (or the pseudogene TRBV3-2), the J gene TRBJ2-5, with D possibly matching TRBD1 (5 bases). Trimming pared 4 bases from V and 5 bases from J, leaving 17 bases between. This CDR3 region has 15 residues. Germline V gene sequence: CDR1 LGHDT, CDR2 YNNKEL (reference sequence). CDR3 nucleotide sequence: TGTGCCAGCAGCCCCCAGACAGACCTGGTTGAGACCCAGTACTTC. This gives the protein CASSPQTDLVETQYF.

This chain connects TRBV19 to TRBJ2-7; 11 bases fit TRBD2. The CDR3 contains 15 residues. The germline V gene encodes CDR1 LNHDA and CDR2 SQIVND (reference sequence). V shed 5 bases, J shed 2 bases, and the junction held 5 bases outside the gene matches. CDR3 nucleotide sequence: TGTGCCAGTAGTGCGAGACTAGCGGGGACCTACGAGCAGTACTTC. Translating gives CASSARLAGTYEQYF.

This rearrangement joins TRBV20-1 to TRBJ2-2, with 8 bases that match TRBD1. Germline CDR1 reads DFQATT; CDR2 reads SNEGSKA (reference sequence). This CDR3 region has 15 residues. Germline trimming cut 3 bases from V and 4 bases from J; bases unmatched to any gene: 7. The CDR3 spells CSASRQGAITGELFF. CDR3 nucleotides: TGCAGTGCTAGTCGGCAGGGGGCCATCACCGGGGAGCTGTTTTTT.

This chain joins TRBV9 and TRBJ2-3, with 12 bases that match TRBD2. This CDR3 contains 15 residues. The V gene end was trimmed by 2 bases and the J gene end by 8 bases; junction bases not matched to a gene: 6. Germline CDR1 reads SGDLS; CDR2 reads YYNGEE. CDR3 nucleotide sequence: TGTGCCAGCAGCGTCCTAGCGGGGGGGCCGAGTACGCAGTATTTT. It translates to CASSVLAGGPSTQYF.

This chain joins TRBV11-2 and TRBJ2-2; D gene ambiguous. Germline V gene data show CDR1 as SGHAT and CDR2 as FQNNGV. V was trimmed by 3 bases and J by 1 base, leaving 3 bases between them. The CDR3 loop spans 13 amino acids. CDR3 loop: CASSFKNTGELFF. CDR3 DNA sequence: TGTGCCAGCAGCTTCAAGAACACCGGGGAGCTGTTTTTT.

The rearrangement uses TRBV7-9 and TRBJ2-3; perhaps TRBD2 as D (6 bases). CDR3 length: 14 amino acids. From germline, CDR1 is SEHNR and CDR2 FQNEAQ (reference sequence). V was cut by 1 base and J by 7 bases, with 12 bases left in between. The CDR3 nucleotides read TGTGCCAGCAGCTTAGACATGCTAGCGTATACGCAGTATTTT. As protein: CASSLDMLAYTQYF. The variable domain in full, with the rest retrieved from reference TRBV7-9 and TRBJ2-3, is DTGVSQNPRHKITKRGQNVTFRCDPISEHNRLYWYRQTLGQGPEFLTYFQNEAQLEKSRLLSDRFSAERPKGSFSTLEIQRTEQGDSAMYLCASSLDMLAYTQYFGPGTRLTVL.

The chain employs TRBV2 and TRBJ1-2; weak D call: TRBD1 (5 bases). Germline assignment: CDR1 SNHLY and CDR2 FYNNEI. Trimming stripped 11 bases from V and 1 base from J, with 11 bases between. This CDR3 contains 12 residues. This chain's CDR3 is CASQGNNYGYTF. The CDR3 bases are TGTGCCTCCCAGGGAAATAACTATGGCTACACCTTC.